The sequence of this TCR beta chain was determined in a study of graft-versus-host responses after intestinal transplantation. About this clone: The target antigen is unknown.

Sequencing was performed with immunoSEQ multiplex PCR; in TCRdb, only in-frame clones are kept and a portion is missing. This table holds roughly 110,000 clones, about 87% found once. Germline values: CDR1 MNHNY, CDR2 SVGAGI (reference sequence). The length of the CDR3 is 16 residues. The J segment lost 3 bases and the V segment lost 7 bases, leaving 14 bases of the junction unmatched. This receptor was taken from a human donor who was the organ donor for an intestinal transplant. The source was unstimulated CD4+ T cells sorted from spleen or lymph node cells, collected before transplant. The chain has TRBV6-6 and TRBJ2-7; 8 nucleotides match TRBD2. DNA of the CDR3: TGTGCCAGCACCAAGACTGTAGCGGGGAAGAGCTACGAGCAGTACTTC. Its translation: CASTKTVAGKSYEQYF.